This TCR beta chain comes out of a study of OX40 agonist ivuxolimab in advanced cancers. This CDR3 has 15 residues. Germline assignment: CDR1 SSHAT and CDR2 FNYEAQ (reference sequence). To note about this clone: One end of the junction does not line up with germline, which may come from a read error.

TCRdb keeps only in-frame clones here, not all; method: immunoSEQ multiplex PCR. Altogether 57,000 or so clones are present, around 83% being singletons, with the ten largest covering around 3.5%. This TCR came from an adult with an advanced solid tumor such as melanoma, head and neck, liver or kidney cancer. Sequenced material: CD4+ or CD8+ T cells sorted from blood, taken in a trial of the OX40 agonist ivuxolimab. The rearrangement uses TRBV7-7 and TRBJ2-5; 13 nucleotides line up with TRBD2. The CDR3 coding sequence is TGTGCTAGCAGCCCCGTGACTAGCGGGGGGGAGACCCAGTACTTC. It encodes CASSPVTSGGETQYF.